Presented here are 5 T cell receptor beta chains from one specimen sequenced in a study of cytomegalovirus exposure and HLA in healthy donors. The PCR used 60 Vbeta and 13 Jbeta primers. Data came from immunoSEQ multiplex PCR; TCRdb stores just in-frame clones and leaves some out. This sample has roughly 150,000 clones; 65% to 70% occur once, and the top ten carry 8.5% to 12%. The sequenced sample consisted of PBMCs. These receptors all come from a man aged 30-40 years in good health and CMV-seropositive.

The rearrangement uses TRBV19 and TRBJ2-1, with a weak D call TRBD2 (6 bases). Trimming removed 6 bases at V and 7 bases at J, with 13 bases between. Germline loops: CDR1 LNHDA, CDR2 SQIVND (reference sequence). The CDR3 totals 13 residues. As DNA, the CDR3 is TGTGCCAGTAGCGGGAGTCTCTATAATGAGCAGTTCTTC. This gives the protein CASSGSLYNEQFF. The variable domain in full, completed from reference TRBV19 and TRBJ2-1, reads DGGITQSPKYLFRKEGQNVTLSCEQNLNHDAMYWYRQDPGQGLRLIYYSQIVNDFQKGDIAEGYSVSREKKESFPLTVTSAQKNPTAFYLCASSGSLYNEQFFGPGTRLTVL.

The chain has TRBV18 and TRBJ2-1; a possible D gene is TRBD2 (5 bases). From germline, CDR1 is KGHSH and CDR2 LQKENI. Deletions cut 0 bases from V and 0 bases from J, with 12 bases between. This CDR3 comprises 17 residues. CDR3 sequence (DNA): TGTGCCAGCTCACCACCGGGGAGCACAAGCTCCTACAATGAGCAGTTCTTC. Translated, it gives CASSPPGSTSSYNEQFF.

The rearrangement links TRBV27 to TRBJ2-3; 7 positions agree with TRBD2. The CDR3 sequence is 16 residues long. Germline V gene data show CDR1 as MNHEY and CDR2 as SMNVEV (reference sequence). Trimming took 5 bases from V and 5 from J; bases not matched to a gene: 13. The CDR3 sequence: CASSPHLADGIDTQYF. The CDR3 DNA is TGTGCCAGCAGTCCCCATCTAGCGGACGGCATAGATACGCAGTATTTT.

The chain has TRBV9 and TRBJ2-1; 12 nucleotides line up with TRBD2. J lost 10 bases, V lost 0 bases, and 14 bases had no gene match. Germline V gene sequence: CDR1 SGDLS, CDR2 YYNGEE. The CDR3 sequence is 18 residues long. CDR3 bases: TGTGCCAGCAGCGTAGTTGGTGGGAGACTAGCGGGAGTCAGGGAGCAGTTCTTC. It codes for CASSVVGGRLAGVREQFF.

In this sample, this clone turned up a few times. Other DNA sequences of this sample code for an identical CDR3. This chain links TRBV25-1 with TRBJ2-1; a possible D gene is TRBD1 (6 bases). The CDR3 loop spans 13 amino acids. CDR1 is MGHDK, CDR2 SYGVNS, per germline. Trimming shortened V by 5 bases and J by 4 bases, and 9 bases separated the two germline ends. The CDR3 reads CASSKGGYNEQFF. The DNA for the CDR3 is TGTGCCAGCAGTAAAGGGGGATACAATGAGCAGTTCTTC.